Listed below are T cell receptor beta chains from one sample, sequenced in a study of blood T cells in healthy people across ages. Using its own MiXCR run on the 5' RACE reads, TCRdb lists one record per CDR3 protein. The repertoire consists of approximately 850,000 distinct CDR3 sequences, with roughly 64% occurring once and the leading ten covering 22%. Sequencing was done on a sample of blood. The receptor source for this set is a man aged 25 to 40 in good health. Each CDR3 is given with its conserved first and last residue. The D gene is left open where the match is weak. Size tells how often a clone was seen (once, few, many) or the class of an expanded clone, and some rows leave it out.

>NA|TRBV5-1|NA|TRBJ2-7
TGCGCCAGCAGCCCTCCTTCTATCGAGCAGTACTTC
CASSPPSIEQYF
>few|TRBV5-1|NA|TRBJ1-1
TGCGCCAGCAGCAGGCCGGCGACCGACAGTCTGAACACTGAAGCTTTCTTT
CASSRPATDSLNTEAFF
>NA|TRBV18|NA|TRBJ1-1
TGTGCCAGCTCACCCCAAACCGGGGCCCTTAGAATGAACACTGAAGCTTTCTTT
CASSPQTGALRMNTEAFF
>NA|TRBV29-1|TRBD2|TRBJ2-1
TGCAGCGTTGAAGATTGGGCGGGAGGGTCGGTTGAGCAGTTCTTC
CSVEDWAGGSVEQFF
>once|TRBV15|TRBD1|TRBJ1-2
TGTGCCACCAGCAGAGATACGACAGGGAATGGCTACACCTTC
CATSRDTTGNGYTF
>NA|TRBV20-1|TRBD2|TRBJ2-5
TGCAGTGCTAAGAGCGGGGGATCAGAGACCCAGTACTTC
CSAKSGGSETQYF
>NA|TRBV6-2/TRBV6-3|NA|TRBJ1-1
TGTGCCACCTGGGCGGGTGAAGCTTTCTTT
CATWAGEAFF
>NA|TRBV20-1|NA|TRBJ1-5
TGCAGTGCTAGAGAAGACAGAGCGGGCAGCAATCAGCCCCAGCATTTT
CSAREDRAGSNQPQHF
>NA|TRBV6-4|NA|TRBJ1-5
TGTGCCAGCAGGGGCCGGAGCTCGCCCCAGCATTTT
CASRGRSSPQHF
>NA|TRBV7-2|TRBD2|TRBJ2-7
TGTGCCAGCAGCTTTGGGGGGGAGCCCTACGAGCAGTACTTC
CASSFGGEPYEQYF
>NA|TRBV12-3/TRBV12-4|NA|TRBJ2-5
TGTGCCAGCACCGCTAGGGCAGCTACAGCGACCCAGTACTTC
CASTARAATATQYF
>NA|TRBV12-3/TRBV12-4|TRBD2|TRBJ2-3
TGTGCCAGCAGAGCTCGGCGAGCGGGGGGGCCGGGAGATACGCAGTATTTT
CASRARRAGGPGDTQYF
>NA|TRBV12-3/TRBV12-4|NA|TRBJ2-4
TGTGCCAGCAGTGACAGGAGACTAGCCAAAAACATTCAGTACTTC
CASSDRRLAKNIQYF
>many|TRBV6-1|NA|TRBJ2-5
TGTGCCAGCAGTGAAGGGCCGGGCAGGGAGACCCAGTACTTC
CASSEGPGRETQYF
>NA|TRBV25-1|NA|TRBJ2-7
TGTGCCAGCAGTCGTTCCTATTGTTGGGCGGTTCCGAACTACGAGCAGTACTTC
CASSRSYCWAVPNYEQYF
>NA|TRBV20-1|TRBD2|TRBJ2-3
TGCAGTGCTAGAGCGGGGACTAGCGTGCCGGATACGCAGTATTTT
CSARAGTSVPDTQYF
>NA|TRBV20-1|TRBD1|TRBJ2-7
TGCAGTGCTAGAGATACATTTAATCCCCAGGGGGATACCTACGAGCAGTACTTC
CSARDTFNPQGDTYEQYF
>NA|TRBV11-2|NA|TRBJ2-7
TGTGCCAGCAGCTTAGTGGGCTCTAGCTCCTACGAGCAGTACTTC
CASSLVGSSSYEQYF
>NA|TRBV12-3/TRBV12-4|NA|TRBJ2-1
TGTGCCAGCAGTCAGAATTACAATGAGCAGTTCTTC
CASSQNYNEQFF
>few|TRBV29-1|NA|TRBJ1-5
TGCAGCGTTGGGACGGGGGATCAGCCCCAGCATTTT
CSVGTGDQPQHF
>NA|TRBV5-1|NA|TRBJ2-7
TGCGCCAGCAGCTTGCCCCCCCGGGAGCTACACTACGAGCAGTACTTC
CASSLPPRELHYEQYF
>NA|TRBV7-2|NA|TRBJ2-7
TGTGCCAGCAGCTTAGTGGTCGGGAGCTCCTACGAGCAGTACTTC
CASSLVVGSSYEQYF
>NA|TRBV5-6|NA|TRBJ1-2
TGTGTCAGCAGCCGACTCGGCAGTGACTATGGCTACACCTTC
CVSSRLGSDYGYTF
>NA|TRBV4-1|NA|TRBJ2-5
TGCGCCAGCAGCGTTGGGCCAGGTACCCGGACCCAGTACTTC
CASSVGPGTRTQYF
>NA|TRBV4-3|NA|TRBJ2-7
TGCGCCAGCAGCCAAGAAACGGGCGGCTACGAGCAGTACTTC
CASSQETGGYEQYF
>few|TRBV7-2|TRBD2|TRBJ2-5
TGTGCCAGCAGCCCGGGACTAGCGGAGGGCAGGAGGAAGACCCAGTACTTC
CASSPGLAEGRRKTQYF
>once|TRBV21-1|NA|TRBJ2-3
TGTGCCAGCAGCAAACGGAGTAGCGGGAGTCCCGATACGCAGTATTTT
CASSKRSSGSPDTQYF
>NA|TRBV6-5|TRBD1|TRBJ2-3
TGTGCCAGCACCCGACAGGGGGGATCAGATACGCAGTATTTT
CASTRQGGSDTQYF
>NA|TRBV20-1|TRBD1|TRBJ1-2
TGCAGTGCGGAGACAGGGACGCCCTATGGCTACACCTTC
CSAETGTPYGYTF
>NA|TRBV30|NA|TRBJ2-5
TGTGCCTGGAGTGGAATGTGGGGTTACCAAGAGACCCAGTACTTC
CAWSGMWGYQETQYF
>few|TRBV7-2|NA|TRBJ2-7
TGTGCCAGCAGCTTTGCAAGAACGGGGAACGAGCAGTACTTC
CASSFARTGNEQYF
>few|TRBV6-4|TRBD2|TRBJ2-1
TGTGCCAGCAGTGTGACTAGCGGGGCTGGTGAGCAGTTCTTC
CASSVTSGAGEQFF
>NA|TRBV27|NA|TRBJ2-4
TGTGCCAGCATGGTACGTTCAGGGTGGTGGAACATTCAGTACTTC
CASMVRSGWWNIQYF
>NA|TRBV7-2|NA|TRBJ1-5
TGTGCCAGCACCGGCGGACCGGGCATCAATCAGCCCCAGCATTTT
CASTGGPGINQPQHF
>NA|TRBV20-1|TRBD1|TRBJ1-2
TGCAGTGCCCTACAGGGGGTCAACTATGGCTACACCTTC
CSALQGVNYGYTF
>NA|TRBV9|NA|TRBJ2-1
TGTGCCAGCAGCGTAGTGGTGGGGGACGGGGGCGAGCAGTTCTTC
CASSVVVGDGGEQFF
>NA|TRBV29-1|TRBD2|TRBJ2-5
TGCAGCGTTTCTAGCGGGAAAGAGACCCAGTACTTC
CSVSSGKETQYF
>few|TRBV6-1|NA|TRBJ1-2
TGTGCCAGCAGTGGTGTACGGGGGAAAACCTTCTTTGACTACACCTTC
CASSGVRGKTFFDYTF
>NA|TRBV18|TRBD1|TRBJ2-7
TGTGCCAGCTCACCCCTAGGGACAGGTCCCTACGAGCAGTACTTC
CASSPLGTGPYEQYF
>NA|TRBV20-1|TRBD2|TRBJ2-1
TGCAGTGCTTCCCGGGGGGGTTACGTCAATGAGCAGTTCTTC
CSASRGGYVNEQFF
>few|TRBV29-1|NA|TRBJ2-7
TGCAGCGTTGCGGGGGTCCACGAGCAGTACTTC
CSVAGVHEQYF